A single sample gave rise to the 28 T cell receptor beta chains below, sequenced in a study of T cell clonality in common variable immunodeficiency. Study-wide points: In common variable immunodeficiency, TCR beta chains reportedly carried fewer deletions and N-nucleotide insertions.

No antigen has been identified for these receptors. Measured with immunoSEQ multiplex PCR; TCRdb has only the in-frame clones, and not every one. The sample offers 15,000 to 25,000 clones and no singletons, the top ten holding around 25%. The sample consisted of peripheral blood mononuclear cells. The origin of the receptors is a human donor with common variable immunodeficiency.

In this sample, this clone turned up a few times. The sequence runs out 3 residues before the end of the CDR3; the remainder is reconstructed from the germline J gene. The chain has TRBV20-1 and TRBJ1-5; TRBD1 is a possible D gene (5 bases). V gave up 2 bases and J gave up 1 base, with 9 bases separating them. The CDR3 has 14 residues. Per germline, CDR1 DFQATT and CDR2 SNEGSKA (reference sequence). CDR3 DNA, as far as it was read: TGCAGTGCTAGAATCCGGGGGAGCAATCAGCCC. Its translation: CSARIRGSNQP. The CDR3 reads in full as CSARIRGSNQPQHF.

This clone was counted only a few times. Read sequence stops 3 residues before the CDR3 end, and the germline J gene provides the missing end. The rearrangement links TRBV30 to TRBJ1-5, with 8 nucleotides matching TRBD1. V shed 4 bases and J 5 bases; nucleotides not matched to a gene: 4. Germline V gene data show CDR1 as GTSNPN and CDR2 as SVGIG (reference sequence). The length of the CDR3 is 13 residues. The DNA read from the CDR3 is TGTGCCTGGAAGGACAGGGAGGATCAGCCC. As protein: CAWKDREDQP. The CDR3 in its entirety is CAWKDREDQPQHF.

This clone was seen more than once but under ten times. CDR3 bases read: TGTGCCAGCTCCCGATCGAGAAGGGGCAATGAG. Protein: CASSRSRRGNE. The whole CDR3 sequence reads CASSRSRRGNEQFF. The chain links TRBV18 to TRBJ2-1, with TRBD1 as a possible D gene (5 bases). Read data end 3 residues before the CDR3 end; the end is taken from the germline J gene. This CDR3 contains 14 residues. From germline, CDR1 is KGHSH and CDR2 LQKENI. Deletions cut 6 bases from V and 6 bases from J, with 15 bases between.

The CDR3 protein is CARRHIQETQYF. The sequenced part of the CDR3 DNA is TGTGCCAGAAGACATATACAAGAGACC. The genes are TRBV2 and TRBJ2-5, with no clear D. The read ends 3 residues before the CDR3 terminus; that terminus is restored from the germline J gene. Trimming removed 9 bases at V and 2 bases at J, with 10 bases between. The germline V gene has CDR1 SNHLY and CDR2 FYNNEI. The CDR3 spans 12 residues. Drawing the rest from reference TRBV2 and TRBJ2-5, the complete variable domain is EPEVTQTPSHQVTQMGQEVILRCVPISNHLYFYWYRQILGQKVEFLVSFYNNEISEKSEIFDDQFSVERPDGSNFTLKIRSTKLEDSAMYFCARRHIQETQYFGPGTRLLVL.

This clone was seen many times. From the germline J gene comes the end of the CDR3, since the read stops 3 residues before it. This sequence joins TRBV19 and TRBJ1-6, with TRBD1 identical over 9 bases. The V gene's germline CDR1 is LNHDA and CDR2 SQIVND (reference sequence). The V segment lost 6 bases and the J segment 9 bases; nucleotides outside the gene matches: 12. This CDR3 has 16 residues. CDR3 region: CASSNQPGQGISPLHF. Incomplete CDR3 DNA: TGTGCCAGTAGCAACCAACCGGGACAGGGTATTTCACCC.

This clone was seen a handful of times. The missing CDR3 end, 3 residues past where the read stops, is filled in from the germline J gene. The chain recombines TRBV6-2 or TRBV6-3 with TRBJ2-7, with 7 bases that match TRBD1. V shed 3 bases, J shed 3 bases, and the junction held 8 bases outside the gene matches. CDR3 length: 15 amino acids. Germline V CDR1 and CDR2: MNHEY, SVGEGT. The CDR3 DNA, read in part, is TGTGCCAGCAGTTATGATGGGACAGAGTTCTACGAG. Translated: CASSYDGTEFYE. The full CDR3 is CASSYDGTEFYEQYF.

This clone was counted many times. Read data end 3 residues before the CDR3 end; the end is taken from the germline J gene. The chain joins TRBV20-1 to TRBJ2-2; D might be TRBD1 or TRBD2, each matching 6 bases. The CDR3 consists of 14 residues. V dropped 5 bases and J dropped 4 bases, with 14 bases sitting between them. Looked up from germline, CDR1 is DFQATT and CDR2 is SNEGSKA (reference sequence). The CDR3 DNA, read in part, is TGCAGTGCTGGGGTACAGGGAGGCACCGGGGAG. The encoded protein is CSAGVQGGTGE. In full, the CDR3 reads CSAGVQGGTGELFF.

There are a few counts of this clone. The CDR3 end falls 3 residues outside the read, so it is completed with the germline J gene. The chain joins TRBV19 to TRBJ2-4; a weak D match, TRBD1 (5 bases). V dropped 3 bases and J dropped 0 bases, with 9 bases sitting between them. Germline CDR1 and CDR2: LNHDA and SQIVND (reference sequence). This CDR3 comprises 15 residues. The chain's CDR3 is CASSIRQIAKNIQYF. The sequenced part of the CDR3 DNA is TGTGCCAGTAGTATCCGACAGATAGCCAAAAACATT.

In its sample, this clone was seen many times. Read sequence stops 3 residues before the CDR3 end, and the germline J gene provides the missing end. The chain uses TRBV20-1 and TRBJ2-4, with TRBD1 matching 9 bases. Germline CDR1 is DFQATT and CDR2 is SNEGSKA (reference sequence). This CDR3 is built from 14 residues. With V trimmed by 3 bases and J by 7 bases, 7 bases remained unmatched. The CDR3 here is CSARNPGQGNIQYF. CDR3 bases read: TGCAGTGCTAGGAATCCGGGACAGGGTAACATT.

A few counts support this clone. With the read ending 3 residues before the CDR3 end, the germline J gene is used to fill in that end. This chain uses TRBV19 with TRBJ2-7; tentatively, D is TRBD2 (6 bases). CDR3 length: 13 residues. Germline V gives CDR1 LNHDA, CDR2 SQIVND (reference sequence). V was trimmed by 4 bases and J by 5 bases, leaving 12 bases between them. Partial CDR3 DNA: TGTGCCAGTAGTACACGGACTAAGGACGAG. This sequence encodes CASSTRTKDE. The complete CDR3 protein is CASSTRTKDEQYF.

This clone was counted only a few times. The CDR3 is cut off 3 residues early in the read; its end comes from the germline J gene. The gene calls are TRBV18 and TRBJ1-4; D gene ambiguous. This CDR3 spans 14 amino acids. Germline-derived CDR1 and CDR2 are KGHSH and LQKENI. With 2 bases removed from V and 8 bases from J, the gap between germline ends came to 12 bases. The CDR3 bases that were read are TGTGCCAGCTCACCAGGAGGTATGGGCGAAAAA. Residues: CASSPGGMGEK. The whole CDR3 is CASSPGGMGEKLFF.

Concerning this clone: The CDR3 end is not reached by the read, which stops 3 residues before it; the germline J gene fills it in. V and J are TRBV7-2 and TRBJ1-2; D remains ambiguous. This CDR3 is built from 11 residues. The germline V and J ends were trimmed by 5 bases and 7 bases, with 8 bases remaining between them. Germline values: CDR1 SGHTA, CDR2 FQGNSA. CDR3 amino acids: CASSLLSGYTF. The CDR3 bases that were read are TGTGCCAGCAGCCTACTTTCTGGC.

This clone has a count of ten or more. The read ends 3 residues shy of where the CDR3 ends; the end is completed using the germline J gene. The J gene is TRBJ1-2, the V gene TRBV5-1, with D possibly matching TRBD1 (5 bases). Trimming cost V 0 bases and J 4 bases, with 7 bases left between them. CDR3 size: 13 residues. The V gene's germline CDR1 is SGHRS and CDR2 YFSETQ. The CDR3 loop is CASSLGQFYGYTF. The part of the CDR3 DNA that was read is TGCGCCAGCAGCTTGGGACAGTTCTATGGC. The full variable domain, rest sourced from reference TRBV5-1 and TRBJ1-2, is KAGVTQTPRYLIKTRGQQVTLSCSPISGHRSVSWYQQTPGQGLQFLFEYFSETQRNKGNFPGRFSGRQFSNSRSEMNVSTLELGDSALYLCASSLGQFYGYTFGSGTRLTVV.

This clone has only a few counts. Read data end 3 residues before the CDR3 end; the end is taken from the germline J gene. The V and J genes are TRBV18 and TRBJ2-5; weak D call: TRBD1 (6 bases). Trimming cost V 6 bases and J 2 bases, with 13 bases left between them. This CDR3 is 14 amino acids long. Germline V lookup: CDR1 KGHSH, CDR2 LQKENI. CDR3 residues: CASSPRTEQETQYF. The sequenced part of the CDR3 DNA is TGTGCCAGCTCCCCAAGGACAGAACAAGAGACC.

The table lists this clone with many counts. The CDR3 extends 3 residues past the end of the read, so its final part is completed from the germline J gene. The chain couples TRBV20-1 to TRBJ2-2; the D gene is possibly TRBD1 (6 bases). Trimming took off 4 bases at V and 5 bases at J, with 11 bases between the two ends. The length of the CDR3 is 13 residues. Germline values: CDR1 DFQATT, CDR2 SNEGSKA (reference sequence). The CDR3 bases that were read are TGCAGTGCTACAGGGGTGATTACCGGGGAG. The encoded protein is CSATGVITGE. The whole CDR3 protein reads CSATGVITGELFF.

Of note for this clone: Read data end 3 residues before the CDR3 end; the end is taken from the germline J gene. The V call is TRBV20-1, the J call TRBJ2-1; 8 nucleotides line up with TRBD1. CDR1 is DFQATT and CDR2 is SNEGSKA in the germline V gene (reference sequence). The V and J ends lost 6 bases and 6 bases, in that order; junction bases with no gene match: 10. The CDR3 runs 14 residues. Incomplete CDR3 DNA: TGCAGTGCCACTCCCGGACAGGGAGTCAATGAG. Its protein product is CSATPGQGVNE. The CDR3 in full is CSATPGQGVNEQFF.

This clone was seen a handful of times. Sequencing ends 3 residues short of the CDR3 end; the germline J gene provides the rest. The V call is TRBV6-2 or TRBV6-3, the J call TRBJ1-5; 7 bases are shared with TRBD1. J gave up 7 bases and V 6 bases, and 12 bases lay outside the gene matches. Germline lookup yields CDR1 MNHEY and CDR2 SVGEGT. This CDR3 contains 15 residues. The CDR3 region is CASSPLAGGYQPQHF. CDR3 DNA, as far as it was read: TGTGCCAGCAGCCCCTTGGCAGGGGGTTACCAGCCC.

This clone was detected only a few times. The sequenced fragment ends 3 residues before the CDR3 boundary, so the rest is inferred from the germline J gene. This chain connects TRBV5-6 to TRBJ2-7, with 8 nucleotides matching TRBD1. After removal of 4 bases from V and 3 bases from J, the junction contained 6 bases not matched to a gene. The CDR3 length is 14 residues. CDR1 and CDR2 from the germline V gene are SGHDT and YYEEEE. The sequenced part of the CDR3 DNA is TGTGCCAGCAGCCTCGGGACAGGCTACTACGAG. Translating gives CASSLGTGYYE. The CDR3, in full, reads CASSLGTGYYEQYF.

This clone was observed a few times. The read halts 3 residues ahead of the CDR3 end, with the missing end drawn from the germline J gene. The chain links TRBV19 to TRBJ2-5, with TRBD2 matching over 7 bases. Germline CDR1 and CDR2: LNHDA and SQIVND (reference sequence). The CDR3 is made up of 15 amino acids. The ends lost 6 bases at V and 5 bases at J; junction bases unmatched: 12. CDR3 bases read: TGTGCCAGTAGAACCAAAGCGGGGAAGGGGGAGACC. This translates into CASRTKAGKGET. The full CDR3 is CASRTKAGKGETQYF.

Here the CDR3 reads CASSKAGVTYYGYTF. The sequenced part of the CDR3 DNA is TGTGCCAGCAGCAAAGCAGGGGTTACATACTATGGC. This chain uses TRBV7-9 with TRBJ1-2; a weak D match, TRBD1 (6 bases). The DNA ends 3 residues before the CDR3 does, and the rest of the CDR3 is filled in from the germline J gene. Germline V gives CDR1 SEHNR, CDR2 FQNEAQ (reference sequence). V was clipped by 5 bases and J by 3 bases, with 16 bases between them. The CDR3 length is 15 residues.

This clone has at least ten counts. The read finishes 3 residues shy of the CDR3 end, and the germline J gene is used to complete it. This chain connects TRBV18 to TRBJ2-7; D is undetermined. CDR1 is KGHSH and CDR2 is LQKENI in the germline V gene. The germline V and J ends were trimmed by 6 bases and 0 bases, with 9 bases remaining between them. The CDR3 is 13 residues long. The part of the CDR3 DNA that was read is TGTGCCAGCTCTCTCCTAAGCTCCTACGAG. As protein: CASSLLSSYE. The whole CDR3 region reads CASSLLSSYEQYF.

This clone showed up many times. The read stops 3 residues short of the end of the CDR3; the missing end is completed from the germline J gene. The V gene is TRBV4-1, the J gene TRBJ2-1; D is unclear. CDR3 length: 18 residues. CDR1 is MGHRA, CDR2 YSYEKL, per germline. With 1 base removed from V and 5 bases from J, the gap between germline ends came to 21 bases. Incomplete CDR3 DNA: TGCGCCAGCAGCCAAGGTTCATGGTTGGGCACAGCTAACAATGAG. It codes for CASSQGSWLGTANNE. The full CDR3 reads CASSQGSWLGTANNEQFF.

This clone was seen a few times. The read gets to within 3 residues of the CDR3 end, and the germline J gene fills in the rest. V usage is TRBV7-2 and J usage is TRBJ2-3; D possibly corresponds to TRBD1 (5 bases). Germline CDR1 reads SGHTA; CDR2 reads FQGNSA. This CDR3 has 15 residues. V lost 5 bases and J lost 0, with 12 bases in between. CDR3 DNA, as far as it was read: TGTGCCAGCAGCCCCCCGACAGCTAGCACAGATACG. It is translated as CASSPPTASTDT. The complete CDR3 reads CASSPPTASTDTQYF.

This clone is judged medium-sized (0.01 to 0.1%). The DNA ends 3 residues before the CDR3 does, and the rest of the CDR3 is filled in from the germline J gene. The rearrangement links TRBV28 to TRBJ2-7; no clear D gene. V lost 2 bases and J 5 bases, leaving 4 bases between the germline ends. CDR1 MDHEN and CDR2 SYDVKM come from the germline V gene. The CDR3 runs 11 residues. The sequenced CDR3 bases are TGTGCCAGCAGTTTACGGGACGAG. As protein: CASSLRDE. Given in full, the CDR3 is CASSLRDEQYF.

Only a few counts were recorded for this clone. The read ends 3 residues shy of where the CDR3 ends; the end is completed using the germline J gene. The chain employs TRBV18 and TRBJ1-2, with a possible D match to TRBD1 (5 bases). The CDR3 loop spans 15 amino acids. Trimming left V 6 bases short and J 1 base short, with 15 bases between. Germline V gives CDR1 KGHSH, CDR2 LQKENI. The part of the CDR3 DNA that was read is TGTGCCAGCTCCCCCGGGGGAGGGCGTAACTATGGC. Its protein product is CASSPGGGRNYG. The entire CDR3 protein is CASSPGGGRNYGYTF.

In the case of this clone: The read comes to an end 3 residues before the CDR3 does, leaving the germline J gene to fill in the end. V gene TRBV19 combines with J gene TRBJ1-2; no clear D. Trimming left V 4 bases short and J 3 bases short, with 12 bases between. The CDR3 has 14 amino acids. Germline V CDR1 and CDR2: LNHDA, SQIVND (reference sequence). The CDR3 spells CASSRRPGDYGYTF. The sequenced CDR3 bases are TGTGCCAGTAGTAGAAGGCCCGGGGACTATGGC.

Regarding this clone: From the germline J gene comes the end of the CDR3, since the read stops 3 residues before it. The chain joins TRBV19 to TRBJ1-5; 8 positions agree with TRBD1. This CDR3 is built from 15 residues. The V gene end was trimmed by 0 bases and the J gene end by 7 bases; junction bases not matched to a gene: 5. Germline V gives CDR1 LNHDA, CDR2 SQIVND (reference sequence). CDR3 protein: CASSIDSTGVQPQHF. The covered CDR3 bases are TGTGCCAGTAGTATAGACTCGACAGGGGTCCAGCCC.

This clone was counted between two and nine times. Coverage ceases 3 residues before the CDR3 finishes, and the germline J gene fills in the end. This chain uses TRBV6-2 or TRBV6-3 with TRBJ2-5; 7 positions match TRBD2. The V segment lost 8 bases and the J segment 2 bases; nucleotides outside the gene matches: 8. The CDR3 runs to 14 residues. Per the germline V gene, CDR1 is MNHEY and CDR2 is SVGEGT. Incomplete CDR3 DNA: TGTGCCAGCTATGGCGGGGGTTTTCAAGAGACC. Protein product: CASYGGGFQET. The full CDR3 protein reads CASYGGGFQETQYF.